Given below is one TCR beta chain in context. Its antigen is undetermined. These data originate in a study of graft-versus-host responses after intestinal transplantation. Overall study context: Those transplanted obtained multivisceral, liver-intestinal, or isolated intestinal grafts.

The CDR3 is made up of 15 amino acids. V was shortened by 3 bases and J by 8 bases, with 18 bases between the two germline ends. Germline loops: CDR1 SGDLS, CDR2 YYNGEE. Study-level results: The marrow of recipients harbored GvH clones, and ileum or blood showed some of them first. In patients with graft-donor T cell macrochimerism, allograft graft-versus-host to host-versus-graft clonal ratios were high.

Measured with immunoSEQ multiplex PCR; TCRdb has only the in-frame clones, and not every one. The sample has tens of thousands of clones, more than 70% seen once. The specimen was unstimulated CD8+ T cells sorted from spleen or lymph node cells, collected before intestinal transplant. The sequence was obtained from a human donor who received an intestinal transplant. The J gene is TRBJ2-1, the V gene TRBV9, with D possibly being TRBD1 (7 bases). The CDR3 reads CASSDPTGRFDEQFF. The CDR3, as DNA: TGTGCCAGCAGCGACCCGACAGGGAGGTTCGATGAGCAGTTCTTC.